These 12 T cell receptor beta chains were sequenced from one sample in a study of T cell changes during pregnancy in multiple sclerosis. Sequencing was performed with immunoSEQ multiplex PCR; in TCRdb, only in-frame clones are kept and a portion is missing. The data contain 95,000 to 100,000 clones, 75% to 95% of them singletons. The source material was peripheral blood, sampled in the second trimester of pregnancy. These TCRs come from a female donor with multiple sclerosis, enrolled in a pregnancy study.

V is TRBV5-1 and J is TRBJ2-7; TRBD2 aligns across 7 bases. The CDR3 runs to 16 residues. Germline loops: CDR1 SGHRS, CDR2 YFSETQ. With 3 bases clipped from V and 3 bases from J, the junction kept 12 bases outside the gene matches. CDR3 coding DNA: TGCGCCAGCAGCTCGGGGAGCGGGAAAACTGTCTACGAGCAGTACTTC. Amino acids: CASSSGSGKTVYEQYF.

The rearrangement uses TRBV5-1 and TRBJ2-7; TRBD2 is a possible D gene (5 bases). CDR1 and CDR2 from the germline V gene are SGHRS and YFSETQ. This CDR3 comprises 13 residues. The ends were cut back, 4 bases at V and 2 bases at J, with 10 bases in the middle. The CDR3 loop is CASSTSGTYEQYF. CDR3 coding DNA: TGCGCCAGCAGCACGTCCGGGACCTACGAGCAGTACTTC.

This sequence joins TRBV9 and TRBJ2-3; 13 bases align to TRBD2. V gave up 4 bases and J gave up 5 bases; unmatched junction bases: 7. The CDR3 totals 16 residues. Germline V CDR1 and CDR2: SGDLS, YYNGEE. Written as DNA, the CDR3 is TGTGCCAGCAGCTCGCGACTAGCGGGAGGTGTAGATACGCAGTATTTT. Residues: CASSSRLAGGVDTQYF.

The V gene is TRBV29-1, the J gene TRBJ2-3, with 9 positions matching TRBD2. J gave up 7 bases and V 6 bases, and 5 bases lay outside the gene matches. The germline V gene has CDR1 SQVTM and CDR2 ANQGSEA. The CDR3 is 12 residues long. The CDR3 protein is CSVGGRGNTQYF. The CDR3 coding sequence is TGCAGCGTGGGCGGGAGGGGCAATACGCAGTATTTT.

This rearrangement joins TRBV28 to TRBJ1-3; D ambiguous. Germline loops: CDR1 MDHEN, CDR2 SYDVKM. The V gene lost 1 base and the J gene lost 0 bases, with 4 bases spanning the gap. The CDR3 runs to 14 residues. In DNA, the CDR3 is TGTGCCAGCAGTTTATTGAGCTCTGGAAACACCATATATTTT. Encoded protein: CASSLLSSGNTIYF.

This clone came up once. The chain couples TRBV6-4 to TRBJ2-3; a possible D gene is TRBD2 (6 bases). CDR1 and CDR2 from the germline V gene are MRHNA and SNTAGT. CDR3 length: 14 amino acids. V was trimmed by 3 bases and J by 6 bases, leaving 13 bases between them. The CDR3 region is CASSEGRGGDTQYF. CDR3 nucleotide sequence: TGTGCCAGCAGTGAAGGGCGCGGAGGGGATACGCAGTATTTT.

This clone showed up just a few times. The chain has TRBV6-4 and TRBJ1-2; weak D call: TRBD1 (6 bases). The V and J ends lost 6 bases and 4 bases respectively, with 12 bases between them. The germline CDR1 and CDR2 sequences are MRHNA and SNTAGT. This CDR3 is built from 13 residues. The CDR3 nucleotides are TGTGCCAGCAGCCAACAGGGATCCTATGGCTACACCTTC. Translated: CASSQQGSYGYTF.

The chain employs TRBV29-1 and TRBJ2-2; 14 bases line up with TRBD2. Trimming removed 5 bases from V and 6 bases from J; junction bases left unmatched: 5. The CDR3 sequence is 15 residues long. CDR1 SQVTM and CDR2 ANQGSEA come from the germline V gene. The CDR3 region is CSVRETSGRAGELFF. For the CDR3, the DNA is TGCAGCGTTCGAGAGACTAGCGGGAGGGCCGGGGAGCTGTTTTTT.

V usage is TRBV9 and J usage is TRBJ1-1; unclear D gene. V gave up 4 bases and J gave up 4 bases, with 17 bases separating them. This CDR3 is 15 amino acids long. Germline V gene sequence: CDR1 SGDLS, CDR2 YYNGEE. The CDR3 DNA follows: TGTGCCAGCAGCTCCCTCGGGAGTCGGATCACTGAAGCTTTCTTT. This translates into CASSSLGSRITEAFF.

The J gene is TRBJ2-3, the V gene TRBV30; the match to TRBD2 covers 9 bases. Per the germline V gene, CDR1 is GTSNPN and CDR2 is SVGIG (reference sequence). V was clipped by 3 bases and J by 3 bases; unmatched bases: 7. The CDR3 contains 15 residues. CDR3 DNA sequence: TGTGCCTGGAGAAGCCTAGCGGGACGAACAGATACGCAGTATTTT. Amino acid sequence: CAWRSLAGRTDTQYF.

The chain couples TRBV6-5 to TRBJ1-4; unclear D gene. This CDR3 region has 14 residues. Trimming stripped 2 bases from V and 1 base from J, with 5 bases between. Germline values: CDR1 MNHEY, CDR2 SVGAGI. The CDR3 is CASSYAETNEKLFF. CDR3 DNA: TGTGCCAGCAGTTACGCAGAAACTAATGAAAAACTGTTTTTT.

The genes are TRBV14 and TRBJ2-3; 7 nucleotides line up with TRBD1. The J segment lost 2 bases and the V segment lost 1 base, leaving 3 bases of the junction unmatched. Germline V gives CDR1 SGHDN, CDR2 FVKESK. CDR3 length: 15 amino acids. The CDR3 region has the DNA TGTGCCAGCAGCCAAGTAGGGGGCCTCACAGATACGCAGTATTTT. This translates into CASSQVGGLTDTQYF.